This TCR beta chain was recovered during a study of graft-versus-host responses after intestinal transplantation. Study-level background: Multivisceral, liver-intestinal, or isolated intestinal transplants were received by the recipients. Once they had received anti-thymocyte globulin induction, all recipients took tacrolimus and steroids for approximately 3 years. Study results and limitations: Some GvH clones appeared in ileal mucosa or blood before recipient bone marrow. Patients who carried graft-donor T cell macrochimerism also had high graft-versus-host to host-versus-graft clonal ratios in their allografts.

The assay was immunoSEQ multiplex PCR, and TCRdb's table has in-frame clones only and misses some. The top ten hold roughly 2.5% of the sample, which has some 41,000 clones, about 89% seen once. The germline gives CDR1 MDHEN, CDR2 SYDVKM. The CDR3 sequence is 13 residues long. Deletions cut 7 bases from V and 2 bases from J, with 9 bases between. Notes on this clone: The antigen is not known.

This TCR was recovered from a human patient who received an intestinal transplant, so some T cells may come from the graft donor. The chain uses TRBV28 and TRBJ1-5, with a possible D match to TRBD1 (5 bases). Sequenced here: PBMCs, sampled roughly 300 days after intestinal transplant. For the CDR3, the DNA is TGTGCCAGCACGAGGGGTGGCAATCAGCCCCAGCATTTT. Its protein is CASTRGGNQPQHF.